This T cell receptor beta chain came from a study of T cells in Graves' hyperthyroidism and ophthalmopathy (dated by TCRdb to between 2017 and 2020). Concerning the study at large: Peripheral blood was collected at initial diagnosis, before any treatment. To identify TCR V-J signatures that set the groups apart, the researchers used a discovery cohort of more than 95 patients, made up of 40 to 45 with Graves' ophthalmopathy and some 60 with stable Graves' hyperthyroidism. Prospective prediction of ophthalmopathy was tested in an independent validation cohort of approximately 18 hyperthyroidism patients and 15 to 17 patients who later progressed to ophthalmopathy. The roughly 99 discovery patients were divided at random into training and test sets in a 7:3 ratio. The study also compared thyroid tissue and blood T-cell repertoires from 6 or 7 Graves' hyperthyroidism patients. Following sampling, methimazole starting at 30 mg daily was given to hyperthyroidism patients, and high-dose intravenous methylprednisolone was given to ophthalmopathy patients. The paper describes TCR Vbeta CDR3 sequencing of some 130 peripheral blood samples, made up of 43 ophthalmopathy patients, 70 to 80 hyperthyroidism patients and approximately 17 progressor patients. The investigation overall reported the following: In cross-validation, a model built on a 13 V-J signature told ophthalmopathy apart from stable hyperthyroidism with under 90% sensitivity and about 81% specificity, and in testing the same model reached 80%/75%. In validation, the model predicted progression to ophthalmopathy with just under 71% sensitivity and approximately 72% specificity, a median of around six months before onset. No statistical method was used to set the sample size in advance, and investigators knew the group allocation. Most expanded thyroid clonotypes (frequency above 0.001) were also detected in blood, suggesting blood repertoires may reflect thyroid immune responses.

Hyperthyroidism patients were newly diagnosed, had a disease duration of under 2 months, and were aged 18 to 65 years. Patients with uncontrolled infections, other autoimmune diseases, pregnancy or lactation were excluded. Diagnoses relied on clinical symptoms, serum thyroxine and TRAb, thyroid ultrasound and orbital computed tomography. Blood from progressor patients was collected at the time of first diagnosis with hyperthyroidism, before any ophthalmopathy symptoms had appeared. PBMCs were separated from 10 ml of fresh peripheral blood using Ficoll-Paque density gradient centrifugation. Progressor patients were initially diagnosed with Graves' hyperthyroidism and developed ophthalmopathy during follow-up. Total RNA was extracted with Trizol reagent, and quality was checked on an Agilent 2100 Bioanalyzer. Amplification of TCR beta CDR3 regions was carried out from RNA transcripts. A first-round RT-PCR of the TCR CDR3 used the HTBI primer set with the Qiagen OneStep RT-PCR kit. The libraries were constructed in a second round of multiplex PCR and then size-selected and purified. Paired-end sequencing of the libraries was performed with 100 bp reads on an Illumina HiSeq2000. Turning to the authors' computational methods: SOAPnuke was used to process the raw data, throwing out any read that contained adapters or uncalled bases, had a mean Phred below 15, or lacked an exact constant-primer or identifier match. High-quality paired reads were merged using COPE v1.2.5, and each unique nucleotide sequence was defined as a clonotype. MiTCR v1.1 was used to align clonotypes to the IMGT TRBV, TRBD and TRBJ reference segments. Analysis was restricted to V-J combinations with a frequency above 0.0001, which covered roughly 99% of repertoires. A TCS score was defined as the ratio of F50 (clonal expansion) to E x V (chaos), with BLOSUM62-based TCRdist applied between CDR3 peptides within each V-J. Welch's t-statistics and random forest reduced 500 to 650 V-J features to roughly 13, which were used in a naive Bayes classifier (R e1071). TCRdb passed the public sequencing reads through fastp at Q25 and MiXCR, retaining productive beta sequences. CDR3 protein duplicates are merged, each entry listing the most common genes and DNA. The V and J calls shown here were made by TCRdb, not taken from the authors' results. The sample table holds some 370,000 distinct CDR3 sequences, of which roughly a sixth were seen once. 34% of the sample belongs to the ten largest clones.

In regard to this clonotype: What antigen it recognizes has not been identified. No base qualities exist here, and no much larger clone lies one base off it.

V and J are truncated by 3 bases and 2 bases respectively, leaving an intervening sequence of 11 bases. In the germline V gene (reference sequence), CDR1 corresponds to LNHDA and CDR2 to SQIVND. Inclusive of the bounding cysteine and phenylalanine, the CDR3 is 14 residues long. The only DNA kept is the CDR3, 42 bases in frame from the first base. The receptor chain draws on TRBV19 and TRBJ2-7; the D segment might be TRBD1 or TRBD2, since each matches 5 bases. This clonotype was sampled from a woman aged 25-40 years with Graves' hyperthyroidism that later progressed to Graves' ophthalmopathy. The specimen sequenced was blood. In nucleotides, the sequence is TGTGCCAGTAGTATGCTCGGGGCGACCTACGAGCAGTACTTC. It codes for CASSMLGATYEQYF.